Following are 31 T cell receptor beta chains from one sample sequenced in a study of blood T cells in healthy people across ages. The use of a sample-barcoded 5' primer and a J-beta primer mix characterized a second PCR of 7 to 11 cycles. Using its own MiXCR run on the 5' RACE reads, TCRdb lists one record per CDR3 protein. The sample carries 600,000 to 850,000 distinct CDR3 sequences, 25% recorded once. In addition, the sample was reused for a study of T cells of mothers and their children.

Sequencing input: blood. All receptors derive from a boy between 10 and 17 years old in good health.

To note about this clonotype: A single base separates this from a much larger clone, so it may be a read error. The rearrangement links TRBV29-1 to TRBJ2-5; no reliable D call. The CDR3 is 12 residues long. CDR1 and CDR2 (germline): SQVTM, ANQGSEA. Trimming shortened V by 1 base and J by 5 bases, and 8 bases separated the two germline ends. The CDR3 here is CSVEGKEETQYF. CDR3 nucleotide sequence: TGCAGCGTTGAAGGGAAGGAGGAGACCCAGTACTTC.

The CDR3 is CASSEPPGLAVSGANVLTF. The CDR3 bases are TGTGCCAGCAGCGAGCCCCCGGGACTAGCTGTCTCTGGGGCCAACGTCCTGACTTTC. This chain joins TRBV9 and TRBJ2-6; the match to TRBD2 covers 9 bases. The CDR3 is 19 residues long. Germline V gene lookup returns CDR1 SGDLS and CDR2 YYNGEE. Trimming removed 3 bases from V and 0 bases from J; junction bases left unmatched: 10.

This chain uses TRBV5-6 with TRBJ1-1, with D hard to call. V dropped 4 bases and J dropped 8 bases, with 15 bases sitting between them. In germline, CDR1 is SGHDT, CDR2 YYEEEE. The CDR3 extends over 13 amino acids. In nucleotides, the CDR3 is TGTGCCAGCAGCATAATGAGACACCCCGAAGCTTTCTTT. This encodes CASSIMRHPEAFF.

The DNA of the CDR3 is TGTGCCAGCAGCCAAGATACCCCTGACTACAATGAGCAGTTCTTC. The encoded protein is CASSQDTPDYNEQFF. The rearrangement links TRBV4-2 to TRBJ2-1; D unclear. CDR3 length equals 15 residues. Trimming took off 0 bases at V and 3 bases at J, with 9 bases between the two ends. CDR1 and CDR2 (germline): LGHNA, YNFKEQ.

V is TRBV5-1 and J is TRBJ2-4; D may be TRBD2 (5 bases). Germline V lookup: CDR1 SGHRS, CDR2 YFSETQ. V lost 4 bases, J lost 0 bases, and 23 bases lay in between. The CDR3 is 19 residues long. Here the CDR3 reads CASSPMRADLQLAKNIQYF. The CDR3 coding sequence is TGCGCCAGCAGCCCCATGAGGGCGGATCTACAACTAGCCAAAAACATTCAGTACTTC.

This clonotype has ten or more counts. The chain links TRBV18 to TRBJ1-2; D gene ambiguous. V lost 6 bases and J 8 bases, leaving 13 bases between the germline ends. Germline values: CDR1 KGHSH, CDR2 LQKENI. This CDR3 is 12 amino acids long. This chain's CDR3 is CASSLQEGGYTF. The CDR3, as DNA: TGTGCCAGCTCTCTCCAGGAGGGCGGCTACACCTTC.

This clonotype was found a few times. The V and J genes are TRBV7-2 and TRBJ2-4, with 10 bases that match TRBD1. V was clipped by 7 bases and J by 1 base; unmatched bases: 10. This CDR3 has 17 residues. Germline V gene lookup returns CDR1 SGHTA and CDR2 FQGNSA. The CDR3 DNA is TGTGCCAGCACCAAGACAGGGGGCGCATCCGCCAAAAACATTCAGTACTTC. Encoded protein: CASTKTGGASAKNIQYF.

Only a few counts were recorded for this clonotype. This chain uses TRBV11-2 with TRBJ2-1; 8 bases line up with TRBD1. Trimming took 1 base from V and 3 from J; bases not matched to a gene: 8. The CDR3 loop spans 17 amino acids. Per germline, CDR1 SGHAT and CDR2 FQNNGV. CDR3 protein: CASSLAPVDRGYNEQFF. CDR3 coding DNA: TGTGCCAGCAGCTTAGCCCCGGTCGACAGGGGCTACAATGAGCAGTTCTTC.

V and J are TRBV29-1 and TRBJ2-7; D call uncertain. This CDR3 has 12 amino acids. V was trimmed by 4 bases and J by 6 bases, leaving 13 bases between them. In germline, CDR1 is SQVTM, CDR2 ANQGSEA. The CDR3 protein is CSVGMSSGEQYF. The CDR3 DNA sequence: TGCAGCGTTGGAATGAGTTCTGGCGAGCAGTACTTC.

The V call is TRBV20-1, the J call TRBJ1-4, with a weak D call TRBD1 (5 bases). The ends were cut back, 4 bases at V and 3 bases at J, with 12 bases in the middle. The CDR3 has 14 amino acids. Looked up from germline, CDR1 is DFQATT and CDR2 is SNEGSKA (reference sequence). CDR3 sequence (DNA): TGCAGTGCTATGCAGGGCTCTGCTAATGAAAAACTGTTTTTT. It codes for CSAMQGSANEKLFF.

The table lists this clonotype with a few counts. This sequence joins TRBV5-1 and TRBJ2-5; no definite D call. Germline values: CDR1 SGHRS, CDR2 YFSETQ. V lost 1 base, J lost 2 bases, and 12 bases lay in between. The CDR3 covers 15 residues. This CDR3 is CASSLTANRQETQYF. CDR3 nucleotides: TGCGCCAGCAGCTTGACAGCCAATCGTCAAGAGACCCAGTACTTC.

This sequence joins TRBV13 and TRBJ2-5; 8 bases are a match to TRBD2. Germline V gene data show CDR1 as PRHDT and CDR2 as FYEKMQ (reference sequence). CDR3 length: 13 residues. V shed 10 bases, J shed 3 bases, and the junction held 7 bases outside the gene matches. Here the CDR3 reads CATHHGGEETQYF. As DNA, the CDR3 is TGTGCCACTCACCACGGGGGGGAAGAGACCCAGTACTTC. The full variable domain, in which reference TRBV13 and TRBJ2-5 provide the parts outside the CDR3, is AAGVIQSPRHLIKEKRETATLKCYPIPRHDTVYWYQQGPGQDPQFLISFYEKMQSDKGSIPDRFSAQQFSDYHSELNMSSLELGDSALYFCATHHGGEETQYFGPGTRLLVL.

This clonotype was counted only a few times. V usage is TRBV10-2 and J usage is TRBJ2-1; the match to TRBD2 covers 12 bases. V was pared by 5 bases and J by 7 bases, with 6 bases of the junction left unmatched. Germline-derived CDR1 and CDR2 are WSHSY and SAAADI. The CDR3 runs to 15 residues. CDR3 sequence: CASSRLAGDLNEQFF. CDR3 nucleotides: TGCGCCAGCAGTAGACTAGCGGGAGATTTGAATGAGCAGTTCTTC.

The CDR3 loop is CASRLQGGYGYTF. Here the CDR3 DNA reads TGTGCCAGCAGACTACAGGGGGGCTATGGCTACACCTTC. The V gene is TRBV12-3 or TRBV12-4, the J gene TRBJ1-2; 8 nucleotides align to TRBD1. This CDR3 is 13 amino acids long. V shed 6 bases and J 4 bases; nucleotides not matched to a gene: 4.

This chain uses TRBV10-3 with TRBJ2-1, with 11 bases fitting TRBD2. The closer fit of TRBJ2-5 to the DNA end suggests the J call may be wrong. This CDR3 is 15 amino acids long. The germline CDR1 and CDR2 sequences are ENHRY and SYGVKD. The CDR3, as DNA: TGTGCCATCAGCCTTCTAGCGGGGGGTAAAGAGACCCAGTACTTC. This gives the protein CAISLLAGGKETQYF.

The chain employs TRBV20-1 and TRBJ1-4; D remains unclear. Germline V gene sequence: CDR1 DFQATT, CDR2 SNEGSKA (reference sequence). The germline V and J ends were trimmed by 5 bases and 8 bases, with 9 bases remaining between them. The CDR3 runs 11 residues. The CDR3 sequence: CSALIGEKLFF. In DNA, the CDR3 is TGCAGTGCTTTAATTGGGGAAAAACTGTTTTTT.

V and J are TRBV4-2 and TRBJ2-1, with D possibly matching TRBD2 (6 bases). The better agreement between TRBJ2-7 and the DNA end casts doubt on the J call. CDR1 is LGHNA and CDR2 is YNFKEQ in the germline V gene. This CDR3 spans 13 amino acids. The CDR3 spells CASSQVGGFEQYF. DNA of the CDR3: TGTGCCAGCAGCCAAGTTGGGGGGTTCGAGCAGTACTTC.

This clonotype was observed a handful of times. J is TRBJ2-6 and V is TRBV11-2; the D gene is possibly TRBD2 (5 bases). Germline values: CDR1 SGHAT, CDR2 FQNNGV. This CDR3 region has 18 residues. With 4 bases removed from V and 0 bases from J, the gap between germline ends came to 16 bases. CDR3 bases: TGTGCCAGCAGCTCCTTACAAGCGGCCCTCTCTGGGGCCAACGTCCTGACTTTC. Its protein product is CASSSLQAALSGANVLTF.

The chain uses TRBV6-5 and TRBJ2-5; D is unresolved. V lost 4 bases, J lost 2 bases, and 23 bases lay in between. The CDR3 has 18 residues. Per the germline V gene, CDR1 is MNHEY and CDR2 is SVGAGI. The CDR3 sequence is CASSFPKVPSWSQETQYF. CDR3 DNA sequence: TGTGCCAGCAGTTTCCCGAAAGTTCCGAGTTGGTCGCAAGAGACCCAGTACTTC.

This clonotype was counted a few times. The rearrangement uses TRBV6-5 and TRBJ1-1; D is uncertain. This CDR3 is built from 14 residues. Trimming stripped 6 bases from V and 1 base from J, with 12 bases between. Germline values: CDR1 MNHEY, CDR2 SVGAGI. The CDR3 region has the DNA TGTGCCAGCAGCTCCGCGAGGGCGAACACTGAAGCTTTCTTT. Its translation: CASSSARANTEAFF.

This rearrangement joins TRBV29-1 to TRBJ1-2; the D is unclear. Germline V gene data show CDR1 as SQVTM and CDR2 as ANQGSEA. V lost 1 base, J lost 1 base, and 10 bases lay in between. The CDR3 contains 14 residues. For the CDR3, the DNA is TGCAGCGTTGAAGTTTCGGATTTTAACTATGGCTACACCTTC. Translating it yields CSVEVSDFNYGYTF. Looking up the rest from reference TRBV29-1 and TRBJ1-2 gives the full variable domain: SAVISQKPSRDICQRGTSLTIQCQVDSQVTMMFWYRQQPGQSLTLIATANQGSEATYESGFVIDKFPISRPNLTFSTLTVSNMSPEDSSIYLCSVEVSDFNYGYTFGSGTRLTVV.

The chain is built from TRBV5-1 and TRBJ2-5; 10 bases align to TRBD1. The CDR3 is made up of 15 amino acids. Germline values: CDR1 SGHRS, CDR2 YFSETQ. J was trimmed by 5 bases and V by 4 bases; bases with no gene match: 8. CDR3 bases: TGCGCCAGCAGCCGGACAGGGGGAGAGTCGGAGACCCAGTACTTC. Translating gives CASSRTGGESETQYF.

This clonotype was observed a few times. J is TRBJ2-1 and V is TRBV3-1, with 10 bases fitting TRBD2. The CDR3 is 17 amino acids. CDR1 is LGHDT and CDR2 is YNNKEL in the germline V gene (reference sequence). V was pared by 3 bases and J by 4 bases, with 9 bases of the junction left unmatched. CDR3 bases: TGTGCCAGCAGCCAGGAACCGGGACTAGCGAGTTACAATGAGCAGTTCTTC. It is translated as CASSQEPGLASYNEQFF.

This clonotype appeared a few times. The CDR3 DNA follows: TGTGCCAGCAGTTTCTCACAGAACTATGGCTACACCTTC. This codes for CASSFSQNYGYTF. V and J are TRBV12-3 or TRBV12-4 and TRBJ1-2; D is uncertain. V shed 3 bases and J shed 2 bases, with 7 bases lying between them. This CDR3 is built from 13 residues.

J is TRBJ2-7 and V is TRBV6-6; tentatively, D is TRBD1 or TRBD2 (6 bases each). V lost 6 bases and J lost 3, with 15 bases in between. This CDR3 region has 14 residues. CDR1 is MNHNY and CDR2 is SVGAGI in the germline V gene (reference sequence). CDR3 residues: CASREKGGFYEQYF. In nucleotides, the CDR3 is TGTGCCAGCAGAGAAAAGGGGGGCTTCTACGAGCAGTACTTC.

This clonotype showed up just a few times. This chain connects TRBV3-1 to TRBJ2-7; D not certain. Germline V gene data show CDR1 as LGHDT and CDR2 as YNNKEL (reference sequence). CDR3 size: 14 residues. V lost 0 bases and J lost 0, with 6 bases in between. The CDR3 reads CASSQDWGSYEQYF. CDR3 in DNA: TGTGCCAGCAGCCAAGATTGGGGCTCCTACGAGCAGTACTTC.

This clonotype was observed a few times. V usage is TRBV7-9 and J usage is TRBJ2-5, with 7 bases aligning to TRBD1. The germline V gene has CDR1 SEHNR and CDR2 FQNEAQ (reference sequence). CDR3 length: 16 residues. The ends lost 0 bases at V and 0 bases at J; junction bases unmatched: 4. In DNA, the CDR3 is TGTGCCAGCAGCTTAGCCGGGACAGAGAACCAAGAGACCCAGTACTTC. Its translation is CASSLAGTENQETQYF.

This clonotype has a handful of counts. The chain employs TRBV27 and TRBJ2-3; 10 nucleotides agree with TRBD2. CDR1 is MNHEY and CDR2 is SMNVEV in the germline V gene (reference sequence). Unmatched junction bases numbered 13, after V lost 8 bases and J lost 5 bases. This CDR3 spans 16 amino acids. The CDR3 sequence: CASWKIAGGRGDTQYF. The CDR3 nucleotides are TGTGCCAGCTGGAAAATAGCGGGAGGACGGGGAGATACGCAGTATTTT.

J is TRBJ2-7 and V is TRBV27; TRBD2 agrees at 7 bases. Trimming cost V 2 bases and J 6 bases; bases outside gene matches: 4. Germline assignment: CDR1 MNHEY and CDR2 SMNVEV (reference sequence). This CDR3 contains 13 residues. CDR3 loop: CASSLAGVVEQYF. For the CDR3, the DNA is TGTGCCAGCAGTTTAGCGGGAGTTGTCGAGCAGTACTTC.

This clonotype came up a few times. Relative to the germline gene, one junction end is altered; a read error may explain this. This chain links TRBV14 with TRBJ2-7, with TRBD2 matching 7 bases. The CDR3 loop spans 16 amino acids. CDR1 is SGHDN and CDR2 is FVKESK in the germline V gene. The CDR3 region has the DNA TGTGCCAGCAGCCAAGATTTGTTTGGGACTAACTACAAGCAGTACTTC. Encoded protein: CASSQDLFGTNYKQYF.

This clonotype was counted ten times or more. The chain recombines TRBV28 with TRBJ2-5, with D possibly TRBD1 on 5 matching bases. The end of the DNA aligns better with TRBJ2-7, so the J call may be wrong. Germline values: CDR1 MDHEN, CDR2 SYDVKM. The CDR3 spans 12 residues. The chain's CDR3 is CASSFSGLEQYF. The CDR3 bases are TGTGCCAGCAGTTTCTCAGGGCTCGAGCAGTACTTC.